This T cell receptor beta chain is drawn from a study of OX40 agonist ivuxolimab in advanced cancers. The CDR3 length is 13 residues. Germline V gives CDR1 SGDLS, CDR2 YYNGEE. V was pared by 0 bases and J by 6 bases, with 10 bases between. Patients who had autoimmune disease history or got systemic immunosuppression were left out. Blood got drawn at baseline, again on cycle 4 day 1, and then on cycle 7 day 1. Only in-frame clones appear in the TCRdb table, and some are missing; sequencing was by immunoSEQ multiplex PCR. Of some 34,000 clones in the sample, around 90% were seen once. This chain links TRBV9 with TRBJ2-7; D gene uncertain. This clonotype originated in an adult with an advanced solid tumor such as melanoma, head and neck, liver or kidney cancer. Sequenced material: CD4+ or CD8+ T cells sorted from blood, taken in a trial of the OX40 agonist ivuxolimab. CDR3 loop: CASSVEEQTEQYF. CDR3 nucleotides: TGTGCCAGCAGCGTAGAGGAACAAACCGAGCAGTACTTC.